This section outlines one T cell receptor (beta chain) sequence together with its context. Deletions cut 1 base from V and 3 bases from J, with 9 bases between. CDR1 is KGHSH, CDR2 LQKENI, per germline. The CDR3 has 14 amino acids. This sample is part of a study of CD8 T cells in Susac syndrome. cDNA came from around 0.5 to 1 ug RNA primed by random hexamers. TCRdb re-analysed the immunoSEQ multiplex PCR reads in MiXCR, keeping a single row per CDR3 protein. The sample lists 150,000 or so distinct CDR3 sequences, approximately 96% occurring once. This chain connects TRBV18 to TRBJ1-1; D is uncertain. This TCR was recovered from a human donor in good health. Specimen: CD4+ T cells from PBMCs. DNA for the CDR3: TGTGCCAGCTCACCACTCTTCGGTGACACTGAAGCTTTCTTT. Its translation is CASSPLFGDTEAFF.